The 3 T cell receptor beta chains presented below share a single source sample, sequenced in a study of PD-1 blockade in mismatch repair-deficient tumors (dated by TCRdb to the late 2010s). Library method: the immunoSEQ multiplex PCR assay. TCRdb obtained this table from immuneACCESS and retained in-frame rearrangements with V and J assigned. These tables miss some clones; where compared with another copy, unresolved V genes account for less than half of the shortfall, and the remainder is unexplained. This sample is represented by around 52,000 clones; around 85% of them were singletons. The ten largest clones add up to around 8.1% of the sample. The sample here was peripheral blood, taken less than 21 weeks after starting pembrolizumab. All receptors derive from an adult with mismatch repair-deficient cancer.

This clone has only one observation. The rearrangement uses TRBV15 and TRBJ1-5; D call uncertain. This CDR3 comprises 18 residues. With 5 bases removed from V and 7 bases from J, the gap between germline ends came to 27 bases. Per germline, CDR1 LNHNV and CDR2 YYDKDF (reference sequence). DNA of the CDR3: TGTGCCACCAGCGCGCAAGGCGGCGGAGTCATCCACAAGCAGCCCCAGCATTTT. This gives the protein CATSAQGGGVIHKQPQHF.

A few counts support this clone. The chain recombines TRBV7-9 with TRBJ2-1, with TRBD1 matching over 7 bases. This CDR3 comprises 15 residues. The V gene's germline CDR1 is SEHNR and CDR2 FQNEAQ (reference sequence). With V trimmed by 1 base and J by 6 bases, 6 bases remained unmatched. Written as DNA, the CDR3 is TGTGCCAGCAGCTTAGAGACAGGGCAACCCAATGAGCAGTTCTTC. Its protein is CASSLETGQPNEQFF. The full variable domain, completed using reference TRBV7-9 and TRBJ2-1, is DTGVSQNPRHKITKRGQNVTFRCDPISEHNRLYWYRQTLGQGPEFLTYFQNEAQLEKSRLLSDRFSAERPKGSFSTLEIQRTEQGDSAMYLCASSLETGQPNEQFFGPGTRLTVL.

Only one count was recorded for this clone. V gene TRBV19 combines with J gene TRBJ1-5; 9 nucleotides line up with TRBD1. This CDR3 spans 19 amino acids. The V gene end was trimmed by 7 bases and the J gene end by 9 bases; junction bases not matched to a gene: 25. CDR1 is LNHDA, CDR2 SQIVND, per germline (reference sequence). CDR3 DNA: TGTGCCAGTAACCGCGCCAGACCAAGGGACAGGGCGCCGGGTTGGCCCCAGCATTTT. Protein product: CASNRARPRDRAPGWPQHF. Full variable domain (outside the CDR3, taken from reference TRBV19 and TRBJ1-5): DGGITQSPKYLFRKEGQNVTLSCEQNLNHDAMYWYRQDPGQGLRLIYYSQIVNDFQKGDIAEGYSVSREKKESFPLTVTSAQKNPTAFYLCASNRARPRDRAPGWPQHFGDGTRLSIL.